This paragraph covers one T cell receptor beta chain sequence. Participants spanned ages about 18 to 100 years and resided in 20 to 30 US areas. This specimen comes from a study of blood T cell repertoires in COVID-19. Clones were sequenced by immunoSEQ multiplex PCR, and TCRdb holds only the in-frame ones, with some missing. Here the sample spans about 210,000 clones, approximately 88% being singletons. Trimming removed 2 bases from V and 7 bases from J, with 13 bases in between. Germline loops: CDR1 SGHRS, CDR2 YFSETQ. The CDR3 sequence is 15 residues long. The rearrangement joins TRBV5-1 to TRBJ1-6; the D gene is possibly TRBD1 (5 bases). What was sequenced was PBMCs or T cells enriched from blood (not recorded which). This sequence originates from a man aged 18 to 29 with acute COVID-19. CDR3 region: CASSFSTGTNSPLHF. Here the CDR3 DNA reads TGCGCCAGCAGCTTTTCAACAGGAACGAATTCACCCCTCCACTTT.